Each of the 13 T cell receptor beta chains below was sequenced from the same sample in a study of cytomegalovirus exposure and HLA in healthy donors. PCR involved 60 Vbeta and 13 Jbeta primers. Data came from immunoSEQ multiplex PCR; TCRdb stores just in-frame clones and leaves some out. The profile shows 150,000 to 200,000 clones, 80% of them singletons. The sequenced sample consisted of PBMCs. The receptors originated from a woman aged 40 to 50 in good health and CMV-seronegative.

The CDR3 region is CASSPGQGYDEQFF. The DNA of the CDR3 is TGTGCCAGCAGTCCGGGACAGGGATACGATGAGCAGTTCTTC. The J gene is TRBJ2-1, the V gene TRBV6-5; 9 nucleotides line up with TRBD1. The ends lost 5 bases at V and 8 bases at J; junction bases unmatched: 7. The CDR3 runs 14 residues. Germline V gives CDR1 MNHEY, CDR2 SVGAGI.

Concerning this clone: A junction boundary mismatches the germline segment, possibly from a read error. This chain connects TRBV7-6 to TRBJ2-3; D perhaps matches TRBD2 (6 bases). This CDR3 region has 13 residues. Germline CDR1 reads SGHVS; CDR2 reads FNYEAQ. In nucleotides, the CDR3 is TGTGCCAGCAGGCAAGAGGGCGGGGATAAGCAGTATTTT. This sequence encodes CASRQEGGDKQYF.

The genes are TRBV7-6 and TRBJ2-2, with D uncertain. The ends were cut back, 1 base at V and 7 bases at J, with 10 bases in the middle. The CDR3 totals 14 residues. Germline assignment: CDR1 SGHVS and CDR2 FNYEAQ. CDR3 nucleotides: TGTGCCAGCAGCTTAGGGGCCCAACTCGGGGAGCTGTTTTTT. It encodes CASSLGAQLGELFF. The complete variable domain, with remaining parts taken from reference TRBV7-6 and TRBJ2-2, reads GAGVSQSPRYKVTKRGQDVALRCDPISGHVSLYWYRQALGQGPEFLTYFNYEAQQDKSGLPNDRFSAERPEGSISTLTIQRTEQRDSAMYRCASSLGAQLGELFFGEGSRLTVL.

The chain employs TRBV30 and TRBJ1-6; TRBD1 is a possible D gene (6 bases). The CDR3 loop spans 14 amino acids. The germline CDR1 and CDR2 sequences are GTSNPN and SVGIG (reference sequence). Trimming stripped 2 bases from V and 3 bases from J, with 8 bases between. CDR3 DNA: TGTGCCTGGAGTAGGGGGTTCTATAATTCACCCCTCCACTTT. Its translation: CAWSRGFYNSPLHF.

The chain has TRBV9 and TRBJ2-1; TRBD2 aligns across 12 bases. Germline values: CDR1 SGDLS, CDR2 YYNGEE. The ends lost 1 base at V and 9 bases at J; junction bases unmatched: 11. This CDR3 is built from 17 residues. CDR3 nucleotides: TGTGCCAGCAGCGTACTAGCGGGGGGGCCCAAACTCGGTGAGCAGTTCTTC. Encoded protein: CASSVLAGGPKLGEQFF.

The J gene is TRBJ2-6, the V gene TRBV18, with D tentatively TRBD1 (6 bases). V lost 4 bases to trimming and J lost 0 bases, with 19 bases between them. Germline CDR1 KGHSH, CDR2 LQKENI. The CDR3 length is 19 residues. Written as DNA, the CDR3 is TGTGCCAGCTCACAAATAGGGACACCTCAAAGCTCTGGGGCCAACGTCCTGACTTTC. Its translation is CASSQIGTPQSSGANVLTF.

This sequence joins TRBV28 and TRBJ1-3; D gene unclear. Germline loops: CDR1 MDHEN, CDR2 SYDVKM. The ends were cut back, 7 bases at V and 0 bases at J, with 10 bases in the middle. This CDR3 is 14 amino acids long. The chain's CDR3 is CASTSRDSGNTIYF. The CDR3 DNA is TGTGCCAGCACCAGCCGGGACTCTGGAAACACCATATATTTT.

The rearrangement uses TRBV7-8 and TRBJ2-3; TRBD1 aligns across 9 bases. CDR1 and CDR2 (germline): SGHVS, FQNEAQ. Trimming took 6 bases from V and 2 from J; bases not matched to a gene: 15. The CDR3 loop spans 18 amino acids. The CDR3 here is CASRLVPLGQGLTDTQYF. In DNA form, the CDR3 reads TGTGCCAGCAGACTAGTCCCCCTGGGACAGGGTCTCACAGATACGCAGTATTTT.

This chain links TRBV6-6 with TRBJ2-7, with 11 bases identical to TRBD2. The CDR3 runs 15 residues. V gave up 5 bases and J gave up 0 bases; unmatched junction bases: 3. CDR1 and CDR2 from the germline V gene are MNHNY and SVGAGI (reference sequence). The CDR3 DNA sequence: TGTGCCAGCAGTGTCCTAGCGGGAGGCTCCTACGAGCAGTACTTC. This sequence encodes CASSVLAGGSYEQYF.

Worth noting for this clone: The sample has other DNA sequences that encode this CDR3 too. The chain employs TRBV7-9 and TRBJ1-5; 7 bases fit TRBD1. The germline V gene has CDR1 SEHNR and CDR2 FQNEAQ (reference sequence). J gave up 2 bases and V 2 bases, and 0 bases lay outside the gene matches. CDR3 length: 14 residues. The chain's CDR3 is CASSLTGGNQPQHF. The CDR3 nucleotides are TGTGCCAGCAGCTTAACAGGGGGCAATCAGCCCCAGCATTTT.

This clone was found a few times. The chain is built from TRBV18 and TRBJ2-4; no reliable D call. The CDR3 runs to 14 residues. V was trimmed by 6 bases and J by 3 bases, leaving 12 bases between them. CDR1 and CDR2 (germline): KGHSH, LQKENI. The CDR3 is CASSRVEVKNIQYF. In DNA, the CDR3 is TGTGCCAGCTCCCGAGTAGAAGTCAAAAACATTCAGTACTTC.

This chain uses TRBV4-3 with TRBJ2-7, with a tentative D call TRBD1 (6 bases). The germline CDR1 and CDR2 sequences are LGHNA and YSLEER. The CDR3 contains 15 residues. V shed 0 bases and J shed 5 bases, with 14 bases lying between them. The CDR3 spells CASSQEPGHEHEQYF. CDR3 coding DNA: TGCGCCAGCAGCCAAGAACCGGGACATGAACACGAGCAGTACTTC.

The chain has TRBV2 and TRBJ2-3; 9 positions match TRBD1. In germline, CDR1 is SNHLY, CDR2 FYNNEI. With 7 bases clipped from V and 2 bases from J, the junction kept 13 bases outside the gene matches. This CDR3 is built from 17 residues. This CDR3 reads CASMFGTGMWDTDTQYF. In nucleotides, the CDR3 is TGTGCCAGCATGTTTGGGACAGGGATGTGGGACACAGATACGCAGTATTTT.